The sequence of this T cell receptor beta chain was determined in a study of control samples from healthy donors and cancer patients. V was pared by 2 bases and J by 9 bases, with 13 bases between. The CDR3 is made up of 13 amino acids. Germline assignment: CDR1 MNHNS and CDR2 SASEGT. Here immunoSEQ multiplex PCR was the method, and the copy in TCRdb shows in-frame clones only, minus some. This repertoire shows tens of thousands of clones, about 92% found once; its top ten account for approximately 5.5%. The material sequenced was PBMCs. The rearrangement joins TRBV6-1 to TRBJ2-5, with unresolved D. The TCR originated in a man aged 55 to 70 with colorectal cancer. Here the CDR3 reads CASSENGSEAQYF. The CDR3, as DNA: TGTGCCAGCAGTGAAAACGGCAGCGAGGCCCAGTACTTC.